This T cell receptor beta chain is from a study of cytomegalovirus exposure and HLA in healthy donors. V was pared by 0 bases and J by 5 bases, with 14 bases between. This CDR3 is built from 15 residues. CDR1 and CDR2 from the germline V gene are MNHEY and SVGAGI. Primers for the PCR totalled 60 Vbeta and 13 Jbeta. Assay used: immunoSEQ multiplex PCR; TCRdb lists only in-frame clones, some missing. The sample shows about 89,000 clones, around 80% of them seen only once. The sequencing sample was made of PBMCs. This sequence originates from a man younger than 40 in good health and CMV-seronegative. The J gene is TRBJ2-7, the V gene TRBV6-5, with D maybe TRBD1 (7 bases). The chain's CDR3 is CASSYSVSGGNEQYF. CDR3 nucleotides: TGTGCCAGCAGTTACTCGGTGTCAGGGGGGAACGAGCAGTACTTC.